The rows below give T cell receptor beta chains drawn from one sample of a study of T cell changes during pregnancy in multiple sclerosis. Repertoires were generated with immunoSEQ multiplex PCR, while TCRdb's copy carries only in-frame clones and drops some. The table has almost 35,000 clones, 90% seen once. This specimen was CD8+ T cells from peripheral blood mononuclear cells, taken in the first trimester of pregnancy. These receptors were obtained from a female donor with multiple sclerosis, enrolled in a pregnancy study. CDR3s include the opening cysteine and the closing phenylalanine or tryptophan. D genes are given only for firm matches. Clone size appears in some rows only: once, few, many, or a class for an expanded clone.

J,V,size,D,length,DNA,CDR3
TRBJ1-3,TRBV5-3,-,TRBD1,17,TGTGCCAGAAGCGGGGGACAGGGGGGAAACTCTGGAAACACCATATATTTT,CARSGGQGGNSGNTIYF
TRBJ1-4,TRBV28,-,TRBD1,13,TGTGCCAGCAGCCCCGAGACAGGGAAAAAACTGTTTTTT,CASSPETGKKLFF
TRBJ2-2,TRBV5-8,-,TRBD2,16,TGTGCCAGCAGCTCAGGGACTAGCCTCCCGGTGGGGGAGCTGTTTTTT,CASSSGTSLPVGELFF
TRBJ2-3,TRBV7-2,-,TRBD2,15,TGTGCCAGCAGCTTAGTAGCGGGAGTTATAGATACGCAGTATTTT,CASSLVAGVIDTQYF
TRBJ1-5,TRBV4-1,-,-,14,TGCGCCAGCAGCCAAGATCGGAGGGGTCAGCCCCAGCATTTT,CASSQDRRGQPQHF
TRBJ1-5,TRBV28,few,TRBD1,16,TGTGCCAGCATCTCCCCCGACAGGGAGTTTGATCAGCCCCAGCATTTT,CASISPDREFDQPQHF
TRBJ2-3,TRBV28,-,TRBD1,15,TGTGCCAGCAGTTTAAGGGGACAGGGTAGGGATACGCAGTATTTT,CASSLRGQGRDTQYF
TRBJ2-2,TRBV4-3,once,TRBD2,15,TGCGCCAGCAGCCAAGACGCAGCGGGAGCCGGGGAGCTGTTTTTT,CASSQDAAGAGELFF
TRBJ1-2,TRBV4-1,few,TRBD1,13,TGCGCCAGCAGCCAGGGCAGGGGGCAACTAAACACCTTC,CASSQGRGQLNTF
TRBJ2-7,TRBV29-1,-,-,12,TGCAGCGGGAGGGACGGGCTCAACGAGCAGTACTTC,CSGRDGLNEQYF
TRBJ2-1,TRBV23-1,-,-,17,TGCGCCAGCAGTCGGGAAAGGCGGGGAGTCACCTACAATGAGCAGTTCTTC,CASSRERRGVTYNEQFF
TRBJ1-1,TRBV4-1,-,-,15,TGCGCCAGCAGCCAAGGAGCCACAGCGAACACTGAAGCTTTCTTT,CASSQGATANTEAFF
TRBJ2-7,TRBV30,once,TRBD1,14,TGTGCCTGGAGTACGGGACAGGGGGCGAGGGAGCAGTACTTC,CAWSTGQGAREQYF
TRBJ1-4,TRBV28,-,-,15,TGTGCCAGCAGTTTAGTGGCCACATCTAATGAAAAACTGTTTTTT,CASSLVATSNEKLFF
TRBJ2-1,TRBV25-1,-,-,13,TGTGCCAGCAGTGAATTTCGGGTCAATGAGCAGTTCTTC,CASSEFRVNEQFF
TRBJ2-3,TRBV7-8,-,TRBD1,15,TGTGCCAGCAGCCCCGGACAGGGGATCATCGATACGCAGTATTTT,CASSPGQGIIDTQYF
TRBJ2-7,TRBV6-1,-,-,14,TGTGCCAGCAGGGGCGGACCCGGGATCTACGAGCAGTACTTC,CASRGGPGIYEQYF
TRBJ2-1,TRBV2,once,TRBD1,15,TGTGCCAGCAGCCCCGACAGGGGTGGCTACAATGAGCAGTTCTTC,CASSPDRGGYNEQFF
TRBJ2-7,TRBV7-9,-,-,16,TGTGCCAGCAGCTTAGGTGGCGGCAAAAGCTCCTACGAGCAGTACTTC,CASSLGGGKSSYEQYF
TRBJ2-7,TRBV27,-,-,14,TGTGCCAGCAGTTTCCAGGGGAAGTCCTACGAGCAGTACTTC,CASSFQGKSYEQYF
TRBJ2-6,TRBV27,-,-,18,TGTGCCAGCAGCCCAACATGGAGTTTATTCTCTGGGGCCAACGTCCTGACTTTC,CASSPTWSLFSGANVLTF
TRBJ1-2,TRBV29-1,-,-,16,TGCAGCGTTGTTTTATCTCGACAGTCCGCCATCTATGGCTACACCTTC,CSVVLSRQSAIYGYTF
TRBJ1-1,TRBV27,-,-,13,TGTGCCAGCAGCCCCAGTGCGAACACTGAAGCTTTCTTT,CASSPSANTEAFF
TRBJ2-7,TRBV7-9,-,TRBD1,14,TGTGCCAGCAGCTTGGGGACAGGGGTCAACGAGCAGTACTTC,CASSLGTGVNEQYF
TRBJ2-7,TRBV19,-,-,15,TGTGCCAGTAGTATGTCCGTAGCCGGATCCTACGAGCAGTACTTC,CASSMSVAGSYEQYF
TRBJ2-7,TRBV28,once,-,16,TGTGCCAGCAGTTCCCCAGAGGGGGGGCGTAGGTTAGAGCAGTACTTC,CASSSPEGGRRLEQYF
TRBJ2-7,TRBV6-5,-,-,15,TGTGCCAGCAGTTACTCTTCCGCGACACTTGACGAGCAGTACTTC,CASSYSSATLDEQYF
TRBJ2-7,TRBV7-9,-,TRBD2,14,TGTGCCAGCAGCCAGCGGGGGATAGCCTACGAGCAGTACTTC,CASSQRGIAYEQYF
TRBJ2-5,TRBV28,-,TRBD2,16,TGTGCCAGCAGTTTCTTGGGTAGCGGGAGCTTGGAGACCCAGTACTTC,CASSFLGSGSLETQYF
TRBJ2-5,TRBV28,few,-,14,TGTGCCAGCAGTTCCCCAGGGGCCCTAGAGACCCAGTACTTC,CASSSPGALETQYF
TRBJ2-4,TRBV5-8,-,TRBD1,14,TGTGCCAGCAGCCTAAGGACAGGGGAGGCCATTCAGTACTTC,CASSLRTGEAIQYF
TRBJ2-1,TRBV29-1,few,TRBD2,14,TGCAGCGCTACAGGACTAGCGGACTACAATGAGCAGTTCTTC,CSATGLADYNEQFF
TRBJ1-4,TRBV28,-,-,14,TGTGCCAGCAGTTTCCTGAGAGAGGGAGAAAAACTGTTTTTT,CASSFLREGEKLFF
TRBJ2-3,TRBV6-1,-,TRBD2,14,TGTGCCAGCAGTACCCGGGGAGGGCAGGATACGCAGTATTTT,CASSTRGGQDTQYF
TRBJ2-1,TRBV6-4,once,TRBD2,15,TGTGCCAGCCAAAGGACTAGCGGGACCTACAATGAGCAGTTCTTC,CASQRTSGTYNEQFF
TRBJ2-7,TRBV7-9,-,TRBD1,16,TGTGCCAGCAGCTTGCCTACCGGGACAGGGTTACGCGAGCAGTACTTC,CASSLPTGTGLREQYF
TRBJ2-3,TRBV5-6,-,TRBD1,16,TGTGCCAGCAGCCCCGACTTGACAGGGGCCGGGGATACGCAGTATTTT,CASSPDLTGAGDTQYF
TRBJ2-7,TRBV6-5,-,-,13,TGTGCCAGCAGCCCGTCAGGGCCAGGGGAGCAGTACTTC,CASSPSGPGEQYF